This entry concerns a single TCR beta chain. The authors ran a second PCR of 7 to 11 cycles using a sample-barcoded 5' primer and a J-beta primer mix. MiXCR was run by TCRdb on the 5' RACE reads, yielding one entry per CDR3 protein. The sample has about 1,400,000 distinct CDR3 sequences, 40% to 50% seen once; the top ten hold roughly 7.9%. This sample was taken from a study of blood T cells in healthy people across ages. The V gene end was trimmed by 8 bases and the J gene end by 1 base; junction bases not matched to a gene: 7. The CDR3 totals 14 residues. Germline V gene lookup returns CDR1 SNHLY and CDR2 FYNNEI.

Sequenced sample: blood. The chain is built from TRBV2 and TRBJ2-5; 7 bases line up with TRBD1. The source of this sequence is a woman in her late teens or twenties in good health. CDR3 DNA sequence: TGTGCCAGCGGGAAGGGGACAGCCCAAGAGACCCAGTACTTC. Translated: CASGKGTAQETQYF.